What follows is one T cell receptor (beta chain) and its context. The data stem from a study of T-cell reconstitution after alpha-beta-depleted transplantation in children. For TCRbeta, the library was prepared with unique molecular identifiers. TCRdb processed the PCR reads anew with MiXCR; each CDR3 protein has one entry. Here the sample spans 150,000 to 200,000 distinct CDR3 sequences, roughly 15% being singletons. The germline V gene encodes CDR1 SQVTM and CDR2 ANQGSEA. The CDR3 is 11 amino acids. V was pared by 6 bases and J by 2 bases, with 8 bases between. The input for sequencing was PBMCs from the stem cell graft donor, taken from the stem cell graft. This sequence was found in a human donor who donated a stem cell graft to a child with acute lymphoblastic leukemia. V usage is TRBV29-1 and J usage is TRBJ2-7, with D uncertain. CDR3: CSVTTTYEQYF. As DNA, the CDR3 is TGCAGCGTCACAACGACCTACGAGCAGTACTTC.